The following is a TCR beta chain sequence with its context. Antigen specificity is unknown. The CDR3 covers 15 residues. CDR1 is KGHSH and CDR2 is LQKENI in the germline V gene. V shed 2 bases and J 5 bases; nucleotides not matched to a gene: 5. This record belongs to a study of cytomegalovirus exposure and HLA in healthy donors. Study-level findings and limits: Later analysis suggested links between common viral pathogens and several top significant clusters.

PCR involved 60 Vbeta and 13 Jbeta primers. TCRdb's table, derived via immunoSEQ multiplex PCR, lists solely in-frame clones and lacks some. The repertoire has 100,000 to 150,000 clones, approximately 80% of them found once; the top ten carry 1.5%. This TCR was recovered from a female donor in good health and CMV-seronegative. Sequencing was carried out using PBMCs. V and J are TRBV18 and TRBJ2-1, with 8 bases fitting TRBD1. CDR3 in amino acids: CASSPETGADNEQFF. Here the CDR3 DNA reads TGTGCCAGCTCACCAGAGACAGGGGCCGACAATGAGCAGTTCTTC.